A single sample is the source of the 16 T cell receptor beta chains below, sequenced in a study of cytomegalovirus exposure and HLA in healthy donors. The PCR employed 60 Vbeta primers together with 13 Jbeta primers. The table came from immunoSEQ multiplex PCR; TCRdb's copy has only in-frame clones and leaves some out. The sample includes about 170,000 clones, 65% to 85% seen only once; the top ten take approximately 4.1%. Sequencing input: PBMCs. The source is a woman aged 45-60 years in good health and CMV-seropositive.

In DNA, the CDR3 is TGTGCCAGCAGCTTCGGGACAGACAACACTGAAGCTTTCTTT. Translation: CASSFGTDNTEAFF. The rearrangement links TRBV9 to TRBJ1-1; TRBD1 matches at 7 bases. The V and J ends lost 4 bases and 2 bases, in that order; junction bases with no gene match: 5. The CDR3 is 14 residues long. Germline V gene data show CDR1 as SGDLS and CDR2 as YYNGEE.

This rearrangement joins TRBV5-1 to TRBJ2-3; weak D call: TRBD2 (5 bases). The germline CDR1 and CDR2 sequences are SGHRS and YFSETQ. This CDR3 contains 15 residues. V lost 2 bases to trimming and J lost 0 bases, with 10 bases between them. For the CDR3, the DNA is TGCGCCAGCAGCTTCAGCGGAACTAGCACAGATACGCAGTATTTT. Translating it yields CASSFSGTSTDTQYF.

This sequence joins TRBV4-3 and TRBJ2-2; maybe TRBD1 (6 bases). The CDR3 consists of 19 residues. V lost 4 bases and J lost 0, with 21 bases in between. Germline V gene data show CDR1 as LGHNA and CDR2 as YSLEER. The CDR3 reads CASSLIPGTHPSNTGELFF. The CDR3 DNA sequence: TGCGCCAGCAGCCTTATTCCCGGGACACATCCTTCGAACACCGGGGAGCTGTTTTTT.

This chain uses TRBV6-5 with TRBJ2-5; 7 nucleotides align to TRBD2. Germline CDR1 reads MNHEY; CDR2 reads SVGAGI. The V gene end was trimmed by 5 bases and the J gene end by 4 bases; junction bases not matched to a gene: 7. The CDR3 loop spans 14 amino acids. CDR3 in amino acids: CASSATSSRETQYF. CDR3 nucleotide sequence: TGTGCCAGCAGTGCGACTAGCTCGAGAGAGACCCAGTACTTC.

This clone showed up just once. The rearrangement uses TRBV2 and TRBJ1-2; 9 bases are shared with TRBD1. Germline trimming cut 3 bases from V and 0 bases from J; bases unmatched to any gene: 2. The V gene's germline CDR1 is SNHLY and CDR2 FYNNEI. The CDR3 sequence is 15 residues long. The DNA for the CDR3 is TGTGCCAGCAGTGACGACAGGGGGGCTAACTATGGCTACACCTTC. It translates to CASSDDRGANYGYTF.

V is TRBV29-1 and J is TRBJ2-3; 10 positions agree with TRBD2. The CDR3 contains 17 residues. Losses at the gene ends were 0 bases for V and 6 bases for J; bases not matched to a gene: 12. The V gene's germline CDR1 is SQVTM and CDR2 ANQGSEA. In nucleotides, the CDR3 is TGCAGCGTTGAAGACAGAGGGGAGCGGGGGGGCATCGATACGCAGTATTTT. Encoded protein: CSVEDRGERGGIDTQYF.

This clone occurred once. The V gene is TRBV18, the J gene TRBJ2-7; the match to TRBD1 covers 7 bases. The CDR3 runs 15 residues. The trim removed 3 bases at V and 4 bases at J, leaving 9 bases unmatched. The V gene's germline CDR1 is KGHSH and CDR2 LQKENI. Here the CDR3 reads CASSPHDRVDYEQYF. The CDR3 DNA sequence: TGTGCCAGCTCACCCCACGACAGGGTGGATTACGAGCAGTACTTC.

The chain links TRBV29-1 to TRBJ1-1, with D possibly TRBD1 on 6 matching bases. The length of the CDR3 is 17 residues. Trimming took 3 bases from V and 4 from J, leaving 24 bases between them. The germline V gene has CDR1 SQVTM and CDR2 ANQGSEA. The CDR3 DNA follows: TGCAGCGTTGATACGGGGGCGGGGAGGGTTGTAAGCACTGAAGCTTTCTTT. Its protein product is CSVDTGAGRVVSTEAFF.

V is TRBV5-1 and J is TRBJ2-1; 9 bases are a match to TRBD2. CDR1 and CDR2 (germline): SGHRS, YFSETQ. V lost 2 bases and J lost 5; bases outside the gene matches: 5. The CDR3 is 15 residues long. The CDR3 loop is CASSLNSGRNNEQFF. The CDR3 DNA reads TGCGCCAGCAGCTTAAACAGCGGGAGGAACAATGAGCAGTTCTTC.

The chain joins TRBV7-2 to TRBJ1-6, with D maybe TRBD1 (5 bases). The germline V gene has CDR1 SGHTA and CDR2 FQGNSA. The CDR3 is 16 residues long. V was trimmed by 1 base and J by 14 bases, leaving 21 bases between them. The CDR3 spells CASSLGPGRETVALHF. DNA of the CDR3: TGTGCCAGCAGCTTAGGTCCCGGCAGGGAAACGGTGGCCCTCCACTTT.

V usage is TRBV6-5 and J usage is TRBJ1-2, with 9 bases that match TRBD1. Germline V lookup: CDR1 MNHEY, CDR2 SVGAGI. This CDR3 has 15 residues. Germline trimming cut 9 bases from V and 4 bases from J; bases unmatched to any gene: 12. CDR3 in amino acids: CASSEDRGQAYGYTF. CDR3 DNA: TGTGCCAGTTCGGAGGACAGGGGCCAAGCCTATGGCTACACCTTC.

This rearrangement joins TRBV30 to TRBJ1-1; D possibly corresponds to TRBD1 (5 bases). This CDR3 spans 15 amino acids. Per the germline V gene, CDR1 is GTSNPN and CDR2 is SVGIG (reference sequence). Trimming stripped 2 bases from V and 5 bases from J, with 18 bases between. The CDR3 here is CAWSTRGRGRTEAFF. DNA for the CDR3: TGTGCCTGGAGTACCCGGGGTCGGGGGAGAACTGAAGCTTTCTTT. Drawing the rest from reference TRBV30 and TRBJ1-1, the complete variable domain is SQTIHQWPATLVQPVGSPLSLECTVEGTSNPNLYWYRQAAGRGLQLLFYSVGIGQISSEVPQNLSASRPQDRQFILSSKKLLLSDSGFYLCAWSTRGRGRTEAFFGQGTRLTVV.

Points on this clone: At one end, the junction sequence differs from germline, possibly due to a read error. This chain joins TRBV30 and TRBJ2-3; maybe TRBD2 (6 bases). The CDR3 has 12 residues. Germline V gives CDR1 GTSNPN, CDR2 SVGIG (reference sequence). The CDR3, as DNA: TGTGCCTGGAGTCCCTCTTCCGGGGGAGTGAATTTT. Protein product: CAWSPSSGGVNF.

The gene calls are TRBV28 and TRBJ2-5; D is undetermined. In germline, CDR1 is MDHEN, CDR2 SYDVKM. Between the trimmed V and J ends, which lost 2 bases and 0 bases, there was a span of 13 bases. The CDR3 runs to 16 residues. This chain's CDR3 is CASSLGLADYQETQYF. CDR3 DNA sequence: TGTGCCAGCAGTTTAGGTCTCGCGGATTACCAAGAGACCCAGTACTTC.

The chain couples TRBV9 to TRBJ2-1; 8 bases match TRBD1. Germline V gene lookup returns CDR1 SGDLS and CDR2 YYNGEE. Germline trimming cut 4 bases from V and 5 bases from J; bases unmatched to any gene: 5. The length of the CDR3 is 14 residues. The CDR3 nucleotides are TGTGCCAGCAGCTTAGGGACAGGCCACAATGAGCAGTTCTTC. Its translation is CASSLGTGHNEQFF. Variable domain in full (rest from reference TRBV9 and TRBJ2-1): DSGVTQTPKHLITATGQRVTLRCSPRSGDLSVYWYQQSLDQGLQFLIQYYNGEERAKGNILERFSAQQFPDLHSELNLSSLELGDSALYFCASSLGTGHNEQFFGPGTRLTVL.

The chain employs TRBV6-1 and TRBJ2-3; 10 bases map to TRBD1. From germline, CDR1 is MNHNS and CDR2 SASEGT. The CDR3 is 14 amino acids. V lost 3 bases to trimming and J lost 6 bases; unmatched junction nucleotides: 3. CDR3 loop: CASSEGQGLDTQYF. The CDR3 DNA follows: TGTGCCAGCAGTGAGGGACAGGGGCTGGATACGCAGTATTTT.